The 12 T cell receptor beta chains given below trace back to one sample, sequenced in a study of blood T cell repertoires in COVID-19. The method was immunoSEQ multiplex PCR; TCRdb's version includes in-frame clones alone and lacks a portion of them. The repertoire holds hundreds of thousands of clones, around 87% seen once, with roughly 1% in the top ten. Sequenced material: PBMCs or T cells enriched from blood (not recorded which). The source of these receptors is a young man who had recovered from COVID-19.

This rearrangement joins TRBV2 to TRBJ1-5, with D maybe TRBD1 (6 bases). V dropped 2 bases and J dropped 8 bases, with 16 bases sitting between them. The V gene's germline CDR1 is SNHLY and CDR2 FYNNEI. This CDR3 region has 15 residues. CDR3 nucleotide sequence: TGTGCCAGCAGTGAAAGGGGGAAATGGCACAAGCCCCAGCATTTT. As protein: CASSERGKWHKPQHF.

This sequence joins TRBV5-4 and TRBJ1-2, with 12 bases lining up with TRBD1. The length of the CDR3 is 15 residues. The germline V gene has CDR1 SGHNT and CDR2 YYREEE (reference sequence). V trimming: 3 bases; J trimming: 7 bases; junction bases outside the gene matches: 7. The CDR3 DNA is TGTGCCAGCAGCTCCCGGGACAGGGGGCAACGTGGCTACACCTTC. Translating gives CASSSRDRGQRGYTF.

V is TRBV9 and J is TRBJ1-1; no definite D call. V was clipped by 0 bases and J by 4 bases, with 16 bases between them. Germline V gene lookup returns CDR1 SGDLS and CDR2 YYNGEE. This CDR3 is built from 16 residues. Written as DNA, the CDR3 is TGTGCCAGCAGCGTAGGGGGAGGTGCCGCGGGCACTGAAGCTTTCTTT. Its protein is CASSVGGGAAGTEAFF.

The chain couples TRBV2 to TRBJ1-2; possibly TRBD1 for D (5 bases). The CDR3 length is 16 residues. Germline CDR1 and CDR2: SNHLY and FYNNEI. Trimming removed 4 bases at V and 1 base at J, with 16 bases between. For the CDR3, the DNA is TGTGCCAGCAGTGGGCCAGGGCCGGGGGTTAACTATGGCTACACCTTC. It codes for CASSGPGPGVNYGYTF.

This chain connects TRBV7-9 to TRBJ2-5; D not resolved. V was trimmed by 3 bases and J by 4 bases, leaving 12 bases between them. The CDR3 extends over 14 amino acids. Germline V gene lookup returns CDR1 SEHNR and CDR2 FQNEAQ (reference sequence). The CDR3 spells CASSLGQNRETQYF. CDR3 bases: TGTGCCAGCAGCTTGGGCCAAAACCGAGAGACCCAGTACTTC.

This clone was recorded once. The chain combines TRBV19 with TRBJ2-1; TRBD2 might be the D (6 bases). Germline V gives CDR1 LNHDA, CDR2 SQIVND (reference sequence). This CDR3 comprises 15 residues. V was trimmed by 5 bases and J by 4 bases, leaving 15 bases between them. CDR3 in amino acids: CASSPRGRLYNEQFF. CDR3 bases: TGTGCCAGTAGTCCCAGAGGGAGGTTATACAATGAGCAGTTCTTC.

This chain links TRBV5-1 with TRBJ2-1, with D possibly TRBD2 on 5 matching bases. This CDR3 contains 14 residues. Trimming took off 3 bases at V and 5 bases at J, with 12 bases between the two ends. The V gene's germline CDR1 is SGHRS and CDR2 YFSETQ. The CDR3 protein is CASSYQRPHNEQFF. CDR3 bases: TGCGCCAGCAGCTACCAGCGGCCCCACAATGAGCAGTTCTTC.

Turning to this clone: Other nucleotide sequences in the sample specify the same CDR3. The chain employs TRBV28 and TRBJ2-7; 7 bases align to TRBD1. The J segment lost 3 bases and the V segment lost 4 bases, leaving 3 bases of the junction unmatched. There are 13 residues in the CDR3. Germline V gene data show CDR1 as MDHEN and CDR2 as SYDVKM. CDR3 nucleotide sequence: TGTGCCAGCAGTTCGGGACAGAACTACGAGCAGTACTTC. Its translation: CASSSGQNYEQYF.

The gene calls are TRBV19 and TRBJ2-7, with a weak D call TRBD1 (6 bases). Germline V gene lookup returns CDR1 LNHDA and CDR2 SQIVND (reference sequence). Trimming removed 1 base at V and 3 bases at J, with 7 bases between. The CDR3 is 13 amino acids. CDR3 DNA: TGTGCCAGTAGTATAGGGACAGACTACGAGCAGTACTTC. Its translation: CASSIGTDYEQYF.

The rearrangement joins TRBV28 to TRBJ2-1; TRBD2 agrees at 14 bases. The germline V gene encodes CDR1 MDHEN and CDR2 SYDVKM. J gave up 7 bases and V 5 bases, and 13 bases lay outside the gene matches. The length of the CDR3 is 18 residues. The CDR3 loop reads CASSPTHWTSGRSNEQFF. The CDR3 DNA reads TGTGCCAGCAGTCCTACCCATTGGACTAGCGGGAGGAGTAATGAGCAGTTCTTC.

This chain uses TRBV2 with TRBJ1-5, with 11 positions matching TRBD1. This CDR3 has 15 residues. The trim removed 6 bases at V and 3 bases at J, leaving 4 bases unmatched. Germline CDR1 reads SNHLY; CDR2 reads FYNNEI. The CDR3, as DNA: TGTGCCAGCAGGGGACAGGGGGTAATCAATCAGCCCCAGCATTTT. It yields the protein CASRGQGVINQPQHF. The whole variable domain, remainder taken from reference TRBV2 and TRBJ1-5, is EPEVTQTPSHQVTQMGQEVILRCVPISNHLYFYWYRQILGQKVEFLVSFYNNEISEKSEIFDDQFSVERPDGSNFTLKIRSTKLEDSAMYFCASRGQGVINQPQHFGDGTRLSIL.

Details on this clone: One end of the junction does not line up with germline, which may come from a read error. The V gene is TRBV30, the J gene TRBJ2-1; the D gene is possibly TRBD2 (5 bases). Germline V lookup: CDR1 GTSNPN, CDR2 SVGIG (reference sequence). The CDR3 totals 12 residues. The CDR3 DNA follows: TGTGCCTGGAGTGTGGGAGAGCGTTCCCCTCTCTTC. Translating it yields CAWSVGERSPLF. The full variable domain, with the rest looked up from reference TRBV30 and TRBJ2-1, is SQTIHQWPATLVQPVGSPLSLECTVEGTSNPNLYWYRQAAGRGLQLLFYSVGIGQISSEVPQNLSASRPQDRQFILSSKKLLLSDSGFYLCAWSVGERSPLFGPGTRLTVL.